This paragraph reports one TCR beta chain. What it binds is unknown. CDR3 length equals 14 residues. Germline V gene data show CDR1 as MNHNS and CDR2 as SASEGT. It was with 60 Vbeta and 13 Jbeta primers that the PCR ran. Original data processing: Roughly 83 million unique TCR beta chains, roughly 11 million of them shared, were counted by a later analysis. Only in-frame clones appear in the TCRdb table, and some are missing; sequencing was by immunoSEQ multiplex PCR. That table supplies the V and J calls and clone size; D and trimming were determined from the DNA. The data show 250,000 to 350,000 clones, approximately 90% seen once. This entry belongs to a study of cytomegalovirus exposure and HLA in healthy donors. Overall study results and limits: Most CMV-associated TCR beta chains were later found to appear HLA-restricted.

Sequences were obtained from PBMCs. This TCR was recovered from a man aged 35-49 years in good health and CMV-seropositive. The chain recombines TRBV6-1 with TRBJ2-5; TRBD2 is a possible D gene (7 bases). Judging by the DNA end, TRBJ2-7 fits better; the J call may be wrong. CDR3 protein: CASSELGGAYEQYF. Here the CDR3 DNA reads TGTGCCAGCAGTGAGTTAGGGGGGGCCTACGAGCAGTACTTC.